This T cell receptor (beta chain) appears in the sequencing data of a study of cytomegalovirus exposure and HLA in healthy donors. On this clone: Its antigen is undetermined.

Germline-derived CDR1 and CDR2 are SGHRS and YFSETQ. The CDR3 consists of 14 residues. Trimming took off 4 bases at V and 5 bases at J, with 13 bases between the two ends. Findings of the study overall: HLA allele associations emerged for 15,000 to 20,000 TCR beta sequences in a later analysis, at 0.05 false discovery rate.

Both 60 Vbeta primers and 13 Jbeta primers went into the PCR. The table came from immunoSEQ multiplex PCR; TCRdb's copy has only in-frame clones and leaves some out. Altogether around 200,000 clones are present, around 77% being singletons, with the ten largest covering less than 2%. This chain joins TRBV5-1 and TRBJ1-5, with D perhaps matching TRBD1 (6 bases). Sample: PBMCs. The receptor comes from a young man in good health and CMV-seronegative. The CDR3, as DNA: TGCGCCAGCAGCCTGGACAGAACCCATCAGCCCCAGCATTTT. Protein sequence: CASSLDRTHQPQHF.